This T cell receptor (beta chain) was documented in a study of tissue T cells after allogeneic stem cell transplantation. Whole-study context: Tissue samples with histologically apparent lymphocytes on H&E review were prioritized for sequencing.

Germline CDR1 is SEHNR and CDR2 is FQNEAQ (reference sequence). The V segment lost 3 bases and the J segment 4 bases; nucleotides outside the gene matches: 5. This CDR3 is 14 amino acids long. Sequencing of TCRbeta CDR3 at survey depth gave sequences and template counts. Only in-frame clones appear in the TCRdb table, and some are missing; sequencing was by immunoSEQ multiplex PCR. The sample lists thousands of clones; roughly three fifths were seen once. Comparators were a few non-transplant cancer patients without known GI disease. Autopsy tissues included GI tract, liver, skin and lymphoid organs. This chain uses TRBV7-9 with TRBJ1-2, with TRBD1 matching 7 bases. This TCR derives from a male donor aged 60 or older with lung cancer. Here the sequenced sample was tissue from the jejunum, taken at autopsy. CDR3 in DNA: TGTGCCAGCAGCTTGTCGGGGACAGCCTATGGCTACACCTTC. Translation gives CASSLSGTAYGYTF.